A selection of T cell receptor beta chains follows, all from one sample in a study of cytomegalovirus exposure and HLA in healthy donors. Here immunoSEQ multiplex PCR was the method, and the copy in TCRdb shows in-frame clones only, minus some. The sample lists approximately 280,000 clones, about 90% seen once, with 2% to 3% in the top ten. The material sequenced was PBMCs. The receptors originated from a woman aged 18 to 35 in good health and CMV-seronegative. Each CDR3 is given with its conserved first and last residue. A D gene is named only where the DNA matches it firmly. A clone size is listed for some rows: how often the clone was seen (once, few, many), or a class if it is expanded.

>.|TRBV6-5|TRBJ1-2|TRBD1
TGTGCCAGCAGGGGAACAGGGGACTATGGCTACACCTTC
CASRGTGDYGYTF
>.|TRBV2|TRBJ2-1|.
TGTGCCAGCAGTGACGTACAGGGTCGGGAAGGGGATGAGCAGTTCTTC
CASSDVQGREGDEQFF
>.|TRBV25-1|TRBJ1-2|.
TGTGCCAGCAGTGATTCCGACCAGGGCTTCTATGGCTACACCTTC
CASSDSDQGFYGYTF
>.|TRBV6-5|TRBJ2-7|.
TGTGCCGCCGGGCTAGCTGCCACCTACGAGCAGTACTTC
CAAGLAATYEQYF
>.|TRBV7-8|TRBJ1-1|.
TGTGCCAGCAGAGAAAGTAGGGCAGGGCGAACTGAAGCTTTCTTT
CASRESRAGRTEAFF
>.|TRBV7-9|TRBJ2-7|TRBD2
TGTGCCAGCAGCCCCCCGGGACTAGCGGGGACGGGCGTGCAGTACTTC
CASSPPGLAGTGVQYF
>.|TRBV2|TRBJ1-2|TRBD1
TGTGCCAGCAGTGAACAGGGGGCTGACTATGGCTACACCTTC
CASSEQGADYGYTF
>.|TRBV5-1|TRBJ1-1|.
TGCGCCAGCAGCTTGGCCGGGACACTGAACACTGAAGCTTTCTTT
CASSLAGTLNTEAFF
>.|TRBV27|TRBJ2-7|.
TGTGCCAGCAAATATATCAGCTCCTACGAGCAGTACTTC
CASKYISSYEQYF
>once|TRBV29-1|TRBJ2-3|.
TGCAGCGCAGGAACCCTCCCAGATACGCAGTATTTT
CSAGTLPDTQYF
>.|TRBV9|TRBJ2-1|.
TGTGCCAGCAGCCCGACCCCGGGGGGCCTAGTTGAGCAGTTCTTC
CASSPTPGGLVEQFF
>.|TRBV5-1|TRBJ2-5|.
TGCGCCAGCAGCTCTTACAACCGCCAAGAGACCCAGTACTTC
CASSSYNRQETQYF
>.|TRBV7-8|TRBJ1-5|.
TGTGCCAGCAGCTTAATGTGGAACAGGGTATCGCCCAATCAGCCCCAGCATTTT
CASSLMWNRVSPNQPQHF
>.|TRBV9|TRBJ1-6|TRBD1
TGTGCCAGCAACTCGGGACAGTATAATTCACCCCTCCACTTT
CASNSGQYNSPLHF
>.|TRBV13|TRBJ2-4|TRBD1
TGTGCCAGCAGCGGACAGGGTGGCAAAAACATTCAGTACTTC
CASSGQGGKNIQYF
>.|TRBV6-5|TRBJ1-1|TRBD1
TGTGCCAGCAGTTACTCGGGGACAGGCAACGAGGCTTTCTTT
CASSYSGTGNEAFF
>.|TRBV5-4|TRBJ2-3|TRBD1
TGTGCCAGCAGCTTAAAGACAGGGACAGATACGCAGTATTTT
CASSLKTGTDTQYF
>.|TRBV1|TRBJ2-3|.
TGCACCAGCAGCCGACTAGTCGTCTATGGGAATAGCACAGATACGCAGTATTTT
CTSSRLVVYGNSTDTQYF
>.|TRBV25-1|TRBJ2-1|.
TGTGCCAGCAGTGAGGTCTCGGCGGGGAACAATGAGCAGTTCTTC
CASSEVSAGNNEQFF
>.|TRBV7-8|TRBJ2-1|TRBD1
TGTGCCAGCAGCTCAGACTCCTTACGGGACAGGGGGGGGAATGAGCAGTTCTTC
CASSSDSLRDRGGNEQFF
>once|TRBV30|TRBJ1-1|TRBD1
TGTGCCTGGAGCCCTCGGACAGGCTTTGGCAACGCTTTCTTT
CAWSPRTGFGNAFF
>.|TRBV27|TRBJ1-6|.
TGTGCCAGCAGTTTTTTTGACAGGCCGTATAATTCACCCCTCCACTTT
CASSFFDRPYNSPLHF
>once|TRBV7-9|TRBJ2-5|.
TGTGCCAGCAGCTTAGCGGGCCCCGACAGGGAGACCCAGTACTTC
CASSLAGPDRETQYF
>once|TRBV13|TRBJ1-2|TRBD1
TGTGCCAGCAGCGCGACAGGGCTCTATGGCTACACCTTC
CASSATGLYGYTF
>.|TRBV29-1|TRBJ1-2|.
TGCAGCGCTATAGGGGGTAACTATGGCTACACCTTC
CSAIGGNYGYTF
>.|TRBV14|TRBJ2-7|.
TGTGCCAGCAGCCGAGGTAGCTCCTACGAGCAGTACTTC
CASSRGSSYEQYF
>.|TRBV9|TRBJ1-2|.
TGTGCCAGCAGCGCGGAGGGGGGGACGAGTGGTTACACCTTC
CASSAEGGTSGYTF
>.|TRBV6-1|TRBJ1-5|.
TGTGCCAGCAGTGTGGGGGGGGCGCAAGGTCAGCCCCAGCATTTT
CASSVGGAQGQPQHF
>.|TRBV27|TRBJ1-1|.
TGTGCCAGCAGTTTACGGCAATTCGGGGGGGGAGCTTTCTTT
CASSLRQFGGGAFF
>.|TRBV7-6|TRBJ1-1|.
TGTGCCAGCAGCTTTCAGAAGAACACTGAAGCTTTCTTT
CASSFQKNTEAFF
>.|TRBV5-6|TRBJ1-3|.
TGTGCCAGCAGCTTGTCCCCCCAGGGGGGAAACACCATATATTTT
CASSLSPQGGNTIYF
>once|TRBV7-9|TRBJ1-2|.
TGTGCCAGCAGCTTAGGGACTCGAGGGAACTATGGCTACACCTTC
CASSLGTRGNYGYTF
>.|TRBV4-1|TRBJ2-1|TRBD2
TGCGCCAGCAGCCATAGCGGGGGGTACAATGAGCAGTTCTTC
CASSHSGGYNEQFF